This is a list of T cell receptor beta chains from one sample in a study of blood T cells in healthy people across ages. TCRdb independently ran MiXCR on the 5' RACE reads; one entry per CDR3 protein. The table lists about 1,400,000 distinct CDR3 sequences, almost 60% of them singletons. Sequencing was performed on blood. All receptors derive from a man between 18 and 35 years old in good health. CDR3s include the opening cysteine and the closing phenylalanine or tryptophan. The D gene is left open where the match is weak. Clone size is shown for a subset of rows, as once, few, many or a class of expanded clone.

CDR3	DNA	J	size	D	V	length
CASGLALPIAGGDENIQYF	TGTGCTAGTGGTTTGGCCCTACCTATAGCGGGGGGTGATGAAAACATTCAGTACTTC	TRBJ2-4	many	TRBD2	TRBV12-5	19
CVSSSQGAQYF	TGTGTCAGCAGCTCACAGGGCGCCCAGTACTTC	TRBJ2-7	once	NA	TRBV7-9	11
CASSSISGANVLTF	TGTGCCAGCAGTTCGATCTCTGGGGCCAACGTCCTGACTTTC	TRBJ2-6	NA	NA	TRBV5-4	14
CASSYRVRGRGETQYF	TGTGCCAGCAGTTATCGGGTCAGGGGACGCGGGGAGACCCAGTACTTC	TRBJ2-5	NA	NA	TRBV6-2/TRBV6-3	16
CASSESGPGRKDTQYF	TGTGCCAGCAGTGAAAGTGGGCCAGGGCGGAAAGATACGCAGTATTTT	TRBJ2-3	NA	NA	TRBV25-1	16
CASSPRGPVTLAKNIQYF	TGTGCCAGCAGCCCCAGGGGGCCCGTGACCCTAGCCAAAAACATTCAGTACTTC	TRBJ2-4	NA	TRBD1	TRBV7-2	18
CRFLAGGLDTQYF	TGCAGGTTCCTAGCGGGGGGGTTAGATACGCAGTATTTT	TRBJ2-3	NA	TRBD2	TRBV20-1	13
CATSGQFNQPQHF	TGTGCCACCAGTGGGCAGTTCAATCAGCCCCAGCATTTT	TRBJ1-5	NA	NA	TRBV24-1	13
CASSLTGPANEKLFF	TGTGCCAGCAGCTTGACAGGGCCGGCTAATGAAAAACTGTTTTTT	TRBJ1-4	once	TRBD1	TRBV7-9	15
CASSSGQGRVGTEAFF	TGTGCCAGCAGCAGCGGACAGGGGAGGGTGGGCACTGAAGCTTTCTTT	TRBJ1-1	NA	TRBD1	TRBV12-3/TRBV12-4	16
CASSQEALHSASTDTQYF	TGCGCCAGCAGCCAAGAGGCCCTCCACAGTGCTAGCACAGATACGCAGTATTTT	TRBJ2-3	few	NA	TRBV4-1	18
CASMAGGTGELFF	TGTGCCAGCATGGCAGGAGGGACCGGGGAGCTGTTTTTT	TRBJ2-2	NA	NA	TRBV6-6	13
CASSYSIDGDIQYF	TGTGCCAGCAGTTACTCGATTGACGGGGACATTCAGTACTTC	TRBJ2-4	NA	NA	TRBV6-2/TRBV6-3	14